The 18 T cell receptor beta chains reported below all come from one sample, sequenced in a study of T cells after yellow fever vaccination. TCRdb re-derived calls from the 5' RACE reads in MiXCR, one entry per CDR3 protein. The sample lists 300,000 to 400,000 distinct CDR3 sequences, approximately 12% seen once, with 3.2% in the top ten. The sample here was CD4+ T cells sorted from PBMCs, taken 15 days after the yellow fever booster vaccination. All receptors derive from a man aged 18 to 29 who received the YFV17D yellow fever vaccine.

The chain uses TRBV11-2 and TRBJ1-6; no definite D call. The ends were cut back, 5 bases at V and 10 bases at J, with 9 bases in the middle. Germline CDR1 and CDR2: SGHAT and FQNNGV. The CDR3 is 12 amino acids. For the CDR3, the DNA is TGTGCCAGCAGCCCTTTCGGCTCACCCCTCCACTTT. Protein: CASSPFGSPLHF.

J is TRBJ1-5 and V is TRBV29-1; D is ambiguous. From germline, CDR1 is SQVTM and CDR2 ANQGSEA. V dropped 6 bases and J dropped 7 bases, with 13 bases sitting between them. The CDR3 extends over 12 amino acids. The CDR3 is CSVQDGRQPQHF. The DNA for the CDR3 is TGCAGCGTCCAGGATGGTCGCCAGCCCCAGCATTTT.

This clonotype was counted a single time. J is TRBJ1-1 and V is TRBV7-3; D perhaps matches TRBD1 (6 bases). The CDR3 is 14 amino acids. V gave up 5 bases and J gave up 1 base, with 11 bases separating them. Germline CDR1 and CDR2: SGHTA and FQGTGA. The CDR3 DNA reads TGTGCCAGCAGCCAGGGGTCAGGGAACACTGAAGCTTTCTTT. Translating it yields CASSQGSGNTEAFF.

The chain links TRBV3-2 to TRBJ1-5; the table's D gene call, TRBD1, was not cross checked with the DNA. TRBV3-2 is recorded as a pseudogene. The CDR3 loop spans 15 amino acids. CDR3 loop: CASSLTTQGDQPQHF. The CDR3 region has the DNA TGTGCCAGCAGCCTGACCACTCAGGGGGACCAGCCCCAGCATTTT.

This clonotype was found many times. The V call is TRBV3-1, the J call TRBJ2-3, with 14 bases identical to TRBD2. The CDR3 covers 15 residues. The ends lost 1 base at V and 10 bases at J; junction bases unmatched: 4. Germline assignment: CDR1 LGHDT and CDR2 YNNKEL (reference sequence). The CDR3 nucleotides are TGTGCCAGCAGCCAAGGACTAGCGGGGGGGTTGGCGCAGTATTTT. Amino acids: CASSQGLAGGLAQYF.

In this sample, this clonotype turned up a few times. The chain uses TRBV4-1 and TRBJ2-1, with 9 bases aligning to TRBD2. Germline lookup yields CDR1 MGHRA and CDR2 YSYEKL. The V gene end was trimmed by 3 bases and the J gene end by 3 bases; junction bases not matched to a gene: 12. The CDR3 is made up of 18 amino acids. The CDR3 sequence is CASSHPSGGFSNYNEQFF. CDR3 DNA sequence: TGCGCCAGCAGCCACCCCAGCGGGGGGTTTTCTAACTACAATGAGCAGTTCTTC.

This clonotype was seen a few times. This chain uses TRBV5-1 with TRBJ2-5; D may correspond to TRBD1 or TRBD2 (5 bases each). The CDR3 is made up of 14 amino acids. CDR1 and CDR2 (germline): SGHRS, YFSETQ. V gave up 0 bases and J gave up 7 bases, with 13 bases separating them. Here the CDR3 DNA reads TGCGCCAGCAGCTTGGTGCCATTTGGGGGGACCCAGTACTTC. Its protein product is CASSLVPFGGTQYF.

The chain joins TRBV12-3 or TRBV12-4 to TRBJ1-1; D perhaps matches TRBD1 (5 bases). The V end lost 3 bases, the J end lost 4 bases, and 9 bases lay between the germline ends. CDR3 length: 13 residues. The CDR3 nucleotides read TGTGCCAGCAGTTTGGCAGGGCGCACTGAAGCTTTCTTT. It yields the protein CASSLAGRTEAFF.

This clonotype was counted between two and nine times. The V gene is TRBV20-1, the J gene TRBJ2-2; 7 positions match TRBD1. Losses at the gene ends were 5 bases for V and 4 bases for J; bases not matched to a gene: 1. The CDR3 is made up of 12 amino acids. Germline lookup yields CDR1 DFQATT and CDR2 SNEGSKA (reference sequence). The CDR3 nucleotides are TGCAGTGCTCACAGGGGCACCGGGGAGCTGTTTTTT. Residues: CSAHRGTGELFF.

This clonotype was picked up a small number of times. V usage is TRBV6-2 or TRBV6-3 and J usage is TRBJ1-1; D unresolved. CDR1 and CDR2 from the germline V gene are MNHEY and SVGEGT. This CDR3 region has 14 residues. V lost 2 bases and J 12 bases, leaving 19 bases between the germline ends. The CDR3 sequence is CASSYGSLSGLPFF. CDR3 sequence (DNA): TGTGCCAGCAGTTACGGTTCGTTGTCCGGGTTGCCTTTCTTT.

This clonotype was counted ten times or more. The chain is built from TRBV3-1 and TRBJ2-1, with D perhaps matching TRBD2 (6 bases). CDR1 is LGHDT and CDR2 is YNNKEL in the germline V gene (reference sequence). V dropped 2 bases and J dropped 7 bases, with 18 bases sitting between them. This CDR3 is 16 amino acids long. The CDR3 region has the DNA TGTGCCAGCAGCCAAACATTCGGGCCGGGAGTGAATGAGCAGTTCTTC. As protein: CASSQTFGPGVNEQFF.

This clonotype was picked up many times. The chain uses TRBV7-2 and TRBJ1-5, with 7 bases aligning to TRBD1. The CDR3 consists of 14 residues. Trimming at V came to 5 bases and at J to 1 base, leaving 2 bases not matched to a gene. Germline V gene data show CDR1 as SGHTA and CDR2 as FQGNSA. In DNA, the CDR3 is TGTGCCAGCAGCCCGGACAGGAGCAATCAGCCCCAGCATTTT. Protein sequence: CASSPDRSNQPQHF.

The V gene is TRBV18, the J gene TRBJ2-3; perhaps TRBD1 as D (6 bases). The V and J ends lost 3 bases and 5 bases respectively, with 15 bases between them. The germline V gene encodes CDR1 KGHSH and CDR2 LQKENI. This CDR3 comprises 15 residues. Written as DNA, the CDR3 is TGTGCCAGCTCACCTCGACAGGTTAGAGGAGATACGCAGTATTTT. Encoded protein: CASSPRQVRGDTQYF.

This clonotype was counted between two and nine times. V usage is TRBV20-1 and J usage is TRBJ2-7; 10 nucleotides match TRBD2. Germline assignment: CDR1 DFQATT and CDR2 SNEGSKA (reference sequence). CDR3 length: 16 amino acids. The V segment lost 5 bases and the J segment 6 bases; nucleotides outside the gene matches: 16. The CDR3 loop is CSAQGDLLAGSSEQYF. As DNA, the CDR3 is TGCAGTGCTCAGGGGGATTTACTAGCGGGGTCGAGCGAGCAGTACTTC.

CDR3 in amino acids: CSVEGTRRDGYTF. DNA of the CDR3: TGCAGCGTTGAGGGGACTCGCAGGGATGGCTACACCTTC. The chain joins TRBV29-1 to TRBJ1-2; the D gene is possibly TRBD1 (5 bases). Germline CDR1 is SQVTM and CDR2 is ANQGSEA. The CDR3 is 13 residues long. Trimming pared 3 bases from V and 6 bases from J, leaving 14 bases between.

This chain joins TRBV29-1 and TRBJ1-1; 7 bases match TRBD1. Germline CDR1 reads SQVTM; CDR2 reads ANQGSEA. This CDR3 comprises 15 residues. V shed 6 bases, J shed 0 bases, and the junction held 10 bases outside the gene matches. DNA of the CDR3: TGCAGCGTGGCACAGGGGTGGGGAATGAACACTGAAGCTTTCTTT. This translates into CSVAQGWGMNTEAFF.

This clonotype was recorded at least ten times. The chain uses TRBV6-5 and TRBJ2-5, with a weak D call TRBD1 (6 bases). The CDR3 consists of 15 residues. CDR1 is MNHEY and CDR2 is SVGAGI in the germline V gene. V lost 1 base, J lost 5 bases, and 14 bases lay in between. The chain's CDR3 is CASSYWSTGLETQYF. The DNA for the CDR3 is TGTGCCAGCAGTTACTGGAGTACAGGGTTGGAGACCCAGTACTTC.

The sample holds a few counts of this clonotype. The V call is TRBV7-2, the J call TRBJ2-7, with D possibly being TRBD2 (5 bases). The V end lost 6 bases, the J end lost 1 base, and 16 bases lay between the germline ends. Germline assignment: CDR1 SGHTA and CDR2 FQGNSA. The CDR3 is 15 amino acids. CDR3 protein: CASSSSWTVSYEQYF. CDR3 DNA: TGTGCCAGCAGTTCCTCATGGACTGTATCCTACGAGCAGTACTTC.